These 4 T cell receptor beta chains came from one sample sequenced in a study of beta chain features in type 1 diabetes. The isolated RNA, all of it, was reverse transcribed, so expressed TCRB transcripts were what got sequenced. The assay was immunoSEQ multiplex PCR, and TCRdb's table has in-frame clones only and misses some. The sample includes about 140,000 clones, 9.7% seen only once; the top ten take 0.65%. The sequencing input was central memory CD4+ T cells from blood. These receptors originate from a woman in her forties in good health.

The CDR3 is CASSPLGASSSYNEQFF. CDR3 in DNA: TGTGCCAGCAGCCCGTTAGGAGCCTCGAGCTCCTACAATGAGCAGTTCTTC. The V and J genes are TRBV7-2 and TRBJ2-1; D is undetermined. V was cut by 5 bases and J by 0 bases, with 17 bases left in between. Germline V gives CDR1 SGHTA, CDR2 FQGNSA. This CDR3 contains 17 residues.

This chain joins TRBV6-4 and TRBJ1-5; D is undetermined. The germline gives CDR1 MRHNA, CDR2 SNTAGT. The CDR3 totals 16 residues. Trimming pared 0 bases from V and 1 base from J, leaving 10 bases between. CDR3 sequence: CASSDSSRESNQPQHF. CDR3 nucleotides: TGTGCCAGCAGTGACTCGAGTAGGGAGAGCAATCAGCCCCAGCATTTT.

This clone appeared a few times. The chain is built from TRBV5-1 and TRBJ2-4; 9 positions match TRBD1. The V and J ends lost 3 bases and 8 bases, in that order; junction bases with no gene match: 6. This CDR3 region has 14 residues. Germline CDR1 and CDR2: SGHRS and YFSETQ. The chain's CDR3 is CASSYDRGVDIQYF. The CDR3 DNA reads TGCGCCAGCAGCTATGACAGGGGGGTTGACATTCAGTACTTC.

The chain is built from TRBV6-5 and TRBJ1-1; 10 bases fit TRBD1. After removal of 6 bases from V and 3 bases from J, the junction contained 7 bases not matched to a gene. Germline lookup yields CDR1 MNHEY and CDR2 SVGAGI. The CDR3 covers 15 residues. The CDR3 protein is CASSRRQGADTEAFF. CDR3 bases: TGTGCCAGCAGCAGAAGACAGGGGGCAGACACTGAAGCTTTCTTT.